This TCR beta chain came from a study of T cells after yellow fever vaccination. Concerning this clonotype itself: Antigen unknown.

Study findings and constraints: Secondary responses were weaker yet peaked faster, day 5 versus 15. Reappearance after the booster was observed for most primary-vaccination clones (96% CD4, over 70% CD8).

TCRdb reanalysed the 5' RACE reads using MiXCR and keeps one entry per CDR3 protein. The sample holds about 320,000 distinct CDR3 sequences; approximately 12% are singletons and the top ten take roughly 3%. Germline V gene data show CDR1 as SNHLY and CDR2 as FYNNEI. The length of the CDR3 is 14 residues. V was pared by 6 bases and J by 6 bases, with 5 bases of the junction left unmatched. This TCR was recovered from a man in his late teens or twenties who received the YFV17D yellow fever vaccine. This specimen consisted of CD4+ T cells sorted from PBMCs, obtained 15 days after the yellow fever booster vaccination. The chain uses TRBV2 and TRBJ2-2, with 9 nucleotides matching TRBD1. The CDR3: CASRDRGRAGELFF. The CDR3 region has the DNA TGTGCCAGCAGAGACAGGGGGAGGGCCGGGGAGCTGTTTTTT. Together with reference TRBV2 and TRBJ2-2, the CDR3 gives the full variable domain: EPEVTQTPSHQVTQMGQEVILRCVPISNHLYFYWYRQILGQKVEFLVSFYNNEISEKSEIFDDQFSVERPDGSNFTLKIRSTKLEDSAMYFCASRDRGRAGELFFGEGSRLTVL.